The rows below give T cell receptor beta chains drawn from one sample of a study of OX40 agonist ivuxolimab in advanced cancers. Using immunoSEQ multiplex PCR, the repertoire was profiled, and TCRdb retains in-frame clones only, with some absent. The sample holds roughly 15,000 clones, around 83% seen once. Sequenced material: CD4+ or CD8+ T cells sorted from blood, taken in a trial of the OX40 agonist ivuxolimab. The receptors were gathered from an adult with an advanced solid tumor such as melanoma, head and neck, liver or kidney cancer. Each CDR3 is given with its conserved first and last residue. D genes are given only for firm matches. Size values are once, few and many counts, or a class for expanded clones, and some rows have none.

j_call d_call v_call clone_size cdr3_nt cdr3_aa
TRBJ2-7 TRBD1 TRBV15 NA TGTGCCACCAGCCGTGGACAGGCGAACTACGAGCAGTACTTC CATSRGQANYEQYF
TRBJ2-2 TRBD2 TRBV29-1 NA TGCAGCGTTGGGGGGATAGCGGGAGACTACACCGGGGAGCTGTTTTTT CSVGGIAGDYTGELFF
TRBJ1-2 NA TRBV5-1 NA TGCGCCAGCAGCTTGGCGCCAGGGGTATATGGCTACACCTTC CASSLAPGVYGYTF
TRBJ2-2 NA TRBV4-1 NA TGCGCCAGCAGCCAAGATCCGGGGACGAACACCGGGGAGCTGTTTTTT CASSQDPGTNTGELFF
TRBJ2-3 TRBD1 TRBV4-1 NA TGCGCCAGCAGCCTGAACAGGGGAGCCGATACGCAGTATTTT CASSLNRGADTQYF
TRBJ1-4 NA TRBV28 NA TGTGCCAGCAGTTCGGGGACGGGACCTAATGAAAAACTGTTTTTT CASSSGTGPNEKLFF
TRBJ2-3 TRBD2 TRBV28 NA TGTGCCAGCAGTCCCAGTTGGGGGAGGGGTGCAGATACGCAGTATTTT CASSPSWGRGADTQYF
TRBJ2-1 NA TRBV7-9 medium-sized TGTGCCAGCAGCCCGGGACGGAGCTCCTACAATGAGCAGTTCTTC CASSPGRSSYNEQFF
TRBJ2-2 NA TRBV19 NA TGTGCCAGTAAAGACGGGGAGCTGTTTTTT CASKDGELFF
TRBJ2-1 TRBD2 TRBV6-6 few TGTGCCAGCACGACTAGCGGGAGTGGTAATGAGCAGTTCTTC CASTTSGSGNEQFF
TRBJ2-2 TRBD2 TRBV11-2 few TGTGCCAGCAGCTTAGCTTCTAGCGGGAGGGGCGGGGAGCTGTTTTTT CASSLASSGRGGELFF
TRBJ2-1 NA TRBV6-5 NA TGTGCCAGCAGTTACCGACCGGGTCACAATGAGCAGTTCTTC CASSYRPGHNEQFF
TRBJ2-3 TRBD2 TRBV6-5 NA TGTGCCAGCAGTTCAATAAGCGGGACGGCCCAGGATACGCAGTATTTT CASSSISGTAQDTQYF
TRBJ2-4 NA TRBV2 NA TGTGCCAGCAGTGAAATGGCCAGGCTAGCCAAAAACATTCAGTACTTC CASSEMARLAKNIQYF